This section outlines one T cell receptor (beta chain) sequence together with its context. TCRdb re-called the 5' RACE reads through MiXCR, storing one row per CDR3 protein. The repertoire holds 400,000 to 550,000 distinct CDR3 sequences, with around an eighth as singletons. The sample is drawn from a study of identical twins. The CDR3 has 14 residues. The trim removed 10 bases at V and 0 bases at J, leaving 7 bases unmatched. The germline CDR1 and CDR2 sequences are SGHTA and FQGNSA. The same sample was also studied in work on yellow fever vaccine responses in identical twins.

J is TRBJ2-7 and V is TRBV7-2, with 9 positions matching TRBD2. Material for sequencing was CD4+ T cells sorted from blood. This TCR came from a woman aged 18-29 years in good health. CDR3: CATTAGGSSYEQYF. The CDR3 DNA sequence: TGTGCCACCACAGCGGGGGGCAGCTCCTACGAGCAGTACTTC.